The present T cell receptor beta chain was sequenced within a study of identical twins. Addition of a universal primer site occurred through template switching, and cDNA carried unique molecular identifiers. TCRdb independently ran MiXCR on the 5' RACE reads; one entry per CDR3 protein. The data contain more than 350,000 distinct CDR3 sequences, 9% of them singletons. This clonotype was counted at least ten times. Its target is not known. Points from the study as a whole: Possibly, invariant MAIT and iNKT cells partly confounded zero-insertion analyses. Insertion counts were lower in abundant cord blood beta clonotypes, a trend that memory repertoires did not show.

Germline CDR1 and CDR2: SGHRS and YFSETQ. This CDR3 contains 15 residues. Trimming took 1 base from V and 0 from J, leaving 8 bases between them. Every donor was a healthy Caucasian. This clonotype was obtained from a woman between 50 and 59 years old in good health. The chain uses TRBV5-1 and TRBJ2-1; no clear D gene. The sample consisted of naive T cells sorted from blood. The CDR3 nucleotides read TGCGCCAGCAGCTTGAGCGCAAGCTCCTACAATGAGCAGTTCTTC. It translates to CASSLSASSYNEQFF.